The clone carrying this T cell receptor beta chain appeared many times. Its matching antigen is unknown. This specimen belongs to a study of T cells in Graves' hyperthyroidism and ophthalmopathy. On the study more broadly: Prior to any treatment, at the point of initial diagnosis, peripheral blood was collected. Whole-study findings and limits: A 13 V-J signature model discriminated ophthalmopathy versus stable hyperthyroidism. Blood also contained most expanded thyroid clonotypes above 0.001.

Fresh 10 ml peripheral blood yielded PBMCs. V lost 1 base to trimming and J lost 4 bases; unmatched junction nucleotides: 12. This CDR3 has 16 residues. The germline gives CDR1 DFQATT, CDR2 SNEGSKA (reference sequence). Amplified regions were TCR beta CDR3 sequences from RNA transcripts. HTBI primers were the set used in a first-round RT-PCR of the TCR CDR3. TCRdb re-derived calls from the multiplex PCR reads in MiXCR, one entry per CDR3 protein. The sample consists of around 240,000 distinct CDR3 sequences, over 15% of them appearing once. The gene calls are TRBV20-1 and TRBJ2-5; 7 bases agree with TRBD1. The sequence came from a woman younger than 35 with Graves' ophthalmopathy. Sequencing used blood. Written as DNA, the CDR3 is TGCAGTGCTAGAGGACAGGGCGTGGGAAAAGGAGAGACCCAGTACTTC. Its protein is CSARGQGVGKGETQYF.